Listed here are 26 T cell receptor beta chains from one sample, sequenced in a study of blood T cell repertoires in COVID-19. This table comes from immunoSEQ multiplex PCR, and its TCRdb copy is limited to in-frame clones, with some not included. The sample yields fewer than 350,000 clones, more than 85% seen once. The sequenced sample was PBMCs or T cells enriched from blood (not recorded which). The receptor source for this set is a man aged 35 to 55 who had been exposed to COVID-19.

V is TRBV24-1 and J is TRBJ2-1; 9 bases are shared with TRBD1. The CDR3 covers 15 residues. Losses at the gene ends were 0 bases for V and 8 bases for J; bases not matched to a gene: 4. CDR1 is KGHDR and CDR2 is SFDVKD in the germline V gene. The CDR3 region is CATSDLGQGSDEQFF. Written as DNA, the CDR3 is TGTGCCACCAGTGATTTGGGACAGGGGTCGGATGAGCAGTTCTTC.

The genes are TRBV19 and TRBJ2-2; 10 nucleotides line up with TRBD1. The ends lost 3 bases at V and 4 bases at J; junction bases unmatched: 2. This CDR3 spans 15 amino acids. The germline V gene encodes CDR1 LNHDA and CDR2 SQIVND (reference sequence). The CDR3: CASSMTGGGTGELFF. Here the CDR3 DNA reads TGTGCCAGTAGTATGACAGGGGGCGGCACCGGGGAGCTGTTTTTT.

The chain uses TRBV6-2 or TRBV6-3 and TRBJ1-5; D not certain. V was trimmed by 5 bases and J by 1 base, leaving 12 bases between them. The CDR3 extends over 15 amino acids. Germline values: CDR1 MNHEY, CDR2 SVGEGT. CDR3 nucleotides: TGTGCCAGCAGTCCCCTTTCAGTCAGCAATCAGCCCCAGCATTTT. It encodes CASSPLSVSNQPQHF.

The rearrangement links TRBV5-1 to TRBJ2-3, with D hard to call. V lost 2 bases to trimming and J lost 2 bases, with 6 bases between them. The CDR3 extends over 13 amino acids. Germline V gives CDR1 SGHRS, CDR2 YFSETQ. The chain's CDR3 is CASSLAVTDTQYF. DNA for the CDR3: TGCGCCAGCAGCTTAGCCGTCACAGATACGCAGTATTTT.

CDR3 coding DNA: TGTGCTAGTGGTTTATTAAGCGGTAGCTCCTACAATGAGCAGTTCTTC. Its translation is CASGLLSGSSYNEQFF. This chain joins TRBV12-5 and TRBJ2-1; tentatively, D is TRBD2 (5 bases). The germline CDR1 and CDR2 sequences are LGHNT and FRNRAP. The CDR3 contains 16 residues. V was trimmed by 3 bases and J by 0 bases, leaving 12 bases between them.

The rearrangement links TRBV11-2 to TRBJ2-7; 11 bases fit TRBD2. The CDR3 length is 16 residues. Germline V gene data show CDR1 as SGHAT and CDR2 as FQNNGV. J gave up 4 bases and V 4 bases, and 9 bases lay outside the gene matches. The CDR3 DNA follows: TGTGCCAGCAGCTCTAATAGCGGGAGGGGTATTTACGAGCAGTACTTC. Translating gives CASSSNSGRGIYEQYF.

V usage is TRBV19 and J usage is TRBJ2-1, with unresolved D. Trimming removed 7 bases at V and 6 bases at J, with 10 bases between. This CDR3 contains 12 residues. Germline assignment: CDR1 LNHDA and CDR2 SQIVND (reference sequence). The CDR3 region has the DNA TGTGCCAGTACCCCTAACGGCAATGAGCAGTTCTTC. It encodes CASTPNGNEQFF. Full variable domain (remainder filled in from reference TRBV19 and TRBJ2-1): DGGITQSPKYLFRKEGQNVTLSCEQNLNHDAMYWYRQDPGQGLRLIYYSQIVNDFQKGDIAEGYSVSREKKESFPLTVTSAQKNPTAFYLCASTPNGNEQFFGPGTRLTVL.

The CDR3 loop is CASSLRQGWFNEQFF. For the CDR3, the DNA is TGCGCCAGCAGCTTGAGACAGGGATGGTTCAATGAGCAGTTCTTC. The rearrangement uses TRBV5-1 and TRBJ2-1; 7 bases are a match to TRBD1. Germline values: CDR1 SGHRS, CDR2 YFSETQ. The trim removed 1 base at V and 6 bases at J, leaving 7 bases unmatched. The CDR3 contains 15 residues.

The chain recombines TRBV15 with TRBJ2-7; the match to TRBD2 covers 7 bases. In germline, CDR1 is LNHNV, CDR2 YYDKDF (reference sequence). Losses at the gene ends were 1 base for V and 0 bases for J; bases not matched to a gene: 15. The CDR3 consists of 19 residues. CDR3 protein: CATSRGTLRPGGSSYEQYF. Here the CDR3 DNA reads TGTGCCACCAGCAGAGGCACCCTTAGACCGGGCGGGAGCTCCTACGAGCAGTACTTC.

The CDR3 loop is CASSETVGTEAFF. The CDR3 nucleotides are TGCGCCAGCAGCGAGACAGTTGGCACTGAAGCTTTCTTT. This chain links TRBV5-1 with TRBJ1-1, with D maybe TRBD1 (5 bases). CDR1 is SGHRS, CDR2 YFSETQ, per germline. This CDR3 has 13 residues. Deletions cut 4 bases from V and 4 bases from J, with 11 bases between. The full variable domain, with the rest looked up from reference TRBV5-1 and TRBJ1-1, is KAGVTQTPRYLIKTRGQQVTLSCSPISGHRSVSWYQQTPGQGLQFLFEYFSETQRNKGNFPGRFSGRQFSNSRSEMNVSTLELGDSALYLCASSETVGTEAFFGQGTRLTVV.

Remarks on this clone: At the DNA level, this CDR3 is encoded by other sequences in the same sample as well. The chain couples TRBV9 to TRBJ2-2; no clear D gene. CDR3 length: 12 residues. Germline CDR1 reads SGDLS; CDR2 reads YYNGEE. V dropped 5 bases and J dropped 2 bases, with 4 bases sitting between them. The CDR3 region is CASSLNTGELFF. CDR3 nucleotide sequence: TGTGCCAGCAGTCTTAACACCGGGGAGCTGTTTTTT.

The gene calls are TRBV7-8 and TRBJ1-1, with 8 bases identical to TRBD1. Per the germline V gene, CDR1 is SGHVS and CDR2 is FQNEAQ. V shed 3 bases and J 4 bases; nucleotides not matched to a gene: 7. The CDR3 covers 15 residues. CDR3 protein: CASSFRQGMTTEAFF. The CDR3 DNA reads TGTGCCAGCAGCTTCCGACAGGGGATGACCACTGAAGCTTTCTTT.

The CDR3 DNA follows: TGTGCCAGCTCACCAAGAGAAACCGGGACAGGTGAAAAACTGTTTTTT. Residues: CASSPRETGTGEKLFF. The chain carries TRBV18 and TRBJ1-4; 8 bases match TRBD1. There are 16 residues in the CDR3. V trimming: 2 bases; J trimming: 7 bases; junction bases outside the gene matches: 9. Germline CDR1 and CDR2: KGHSH and LQKENI.

The chain joins TRBV18 to TRBJ1-1; D uncertain. Trimming removed 4 bases from V and 1 base from J, with 7 bases in between. The CDR3 totals 13 residues. Per germline, CDR1 KGHSH and CDR2 LQKENI. CDR3 nucleotides: TGTGCCAGCTCACTCAACAGGAACACTGAAGCTTTCTTT. Protein product: CASSLNRNTEAFF.

The rearrangement links TRBV5-1 to TRBJ2-7; D remains ambiguous. V lost 1 base and J lost 3, with 17 bases in between. Germline V gene sequence: CDR1 SGHRS, CDR2 YFSETQ. This CDR3 has 16 residues. The CDR3 DNA follows: TGCGCCAGCAGCTTGAATTCACTAAGGAGAGACTACGAGCAGTACTTC. This sequence encodes CASSLNSLRRDYEQYF.

The chain joins TRBV6-1 to TRBJ2-7; 8 bases are a match to TRBD2. The CDR3 covers 15 residues. Unmatched junction bases numbered 5, after V lost 2 bases and J lost 2 bases. Looked up from germline, CDR1 is MNHNS and CDR2 is SASEGT. Here the CDR3 reads CASSERAGGTYEQYF. Here the CDR3 DNA reads TGTGCCAGCAGTGAACGCGCGGGAGGAACCTACGAGCAGTACTTC.

The chain combines TRBV9 with TRBJ1-1, with D maybe TRBD1 (6 bases). V was pared by 2 bases and J by 5 bases, with 13 bases between. There are 14 residues in the CDR3. CDR1 is SGDLS and CDR2 is YYNGEE in the germline V gene. The CDR3 bases are TGTGCCAGCAGCGTCGATGACAGGCTAACTGAAGCTTTCTTT. It codes for CASSVDDRLTEAFF.

This clone was detected a few times. The rearrangement uses TRBV19 and TRBJ2-1, with D maybe TRBD2 (6 bases). Trimming removed 6 bases at V and 8 bases at J, with 20 bases between. Germline loops: CDR1 LNHDA, CDR2 SQIVND (reference sequence). The CDR3 is 15 residues long. The CDR3 region is CASRGRKTSVDEQFF. DNA of the CDR3: TGTGCCAGTAGGGGGAGGAAGACTAGTGTCGATGAGCAGTTCTTC.

The chain recombines TRBV4-3 with TRBJ1-5, with D possibly matching TRBD1 (5 bases). The CDR3 totals 15 residues. V gave up 0 bases and J gave up 6 bases, with 12 bases separating them. The germline V gene has CDR1 LGHNA and CDR2 YSLEER. For the CDR3, the DNA is TGCGCCAGCAGCCAAGATCGGGGGAGGGCTCAGCCCCAGCATTTT. Protein sequence: CASSQDRGRAQPQHF.

This clone appeared once. The rearrangement links TRBV6-5 to TRBJ1-2; 9 nucleotides match TRBD1. This CDR3 region has 13 residues. From germline, CDR1 is MNHEY and CDR2 SVGAGI. Trimming removed 8 bases from V and 7 bases from J; junction bases left unmatched: 8. The CDR3 DNA reads as TGTGCCAGCCGAACAACAGGGGGCCTTGGCTACACCTTC. As protein: CASRTTGGLGYTF.

The chain combines TRBV29-1 with TRBJ2-2; TRBD1 might be the D (5 bases). CDR1 is SQVTM, CDR2 ANQGSEA, per germline. The CDR3 runs to 14 residues. Trimming stripped 6 bases from V and 5 bases from J, with 16 bases between. In DNA form, the CDR3 reads TGCAGCGTGGCGGACACTCTAAAAACCGGGGAGCTGTTTTTT. Translating it yields CSVADTLKTGELFF.

The chain joins TRBV21-1 to TRBJ2-7; TRBD2 reflects the table's D call only, with no check against the DNA. TRBV21-1 is a pseudogene. The CDR3 runs to 20 residues. In nucleotides, the CDR3 is TGTGCCAGCAGCAAAGGGGGGAGGGGGCCAAAGGGACTAGCGGGAGCCGAGCAGTACTTC. Encoded protein: CASSKGGRGPKGLAGAEQYF.

The rearrangement joins TRBV6-5 to TRBJ2-2; D is undetermined. V lost 3 bases and J lost 3, with 11 bases in between. The germline gives CDR1 MNHEY, CDR2 SVGAGI. The CDR3 has 15 amino acids. DNA of the CDR3: TGTGCCAGCAGTTATGGCGGTCTGGACACCGGGGAGCTGTTTTTT. It is translated as CASSYGGLDTGELFF.

The CDR3 protein is CASSTRDGGKNIQYF. CDR3 nucleotide sequence: TGTGCCAGCAGCACCCGGGACGGGGGAAAAAACATTCAGTACTTC. This sequence joins TRBV7-2 and TRBJ2-4, with D tentatively TRBD2 (6 bases). Per germline, CDR1 SGHTA and CDR2 FQGNSA. CDR3 length: 15 residues. V lost 5 bases and J 4 bases, leaving 15 bases between the germline ends.

Regarding this clone: One end of the junction varies from germline; a read error may be responsible. This rearrangement joins TRBV7-7 to TRBJ2-1; tentatively, D is TRBD1 (6 bases). There are 12 residues in the CDR3. Germline V gene data show CDR1 as SSHAT and CDR2 as FNYEAQ (reference sequence). The CDR3 loop is CASSSGVGEQFF. DNA of the CDR3: TGTGCTAGCAGCTCAGGGGTCGGTGAGCAGTTCTTC.

This sequence joins TRBV5-5 and TRBJ2-7; 10 bases line up with TRBD2. CDR3 length equals 14 residues. V shed 4 bases and J 4 bases; nucleotides not matched to a gene: 5. Germline-derived CDR1 and CDR2 are SGHKS and YYEKEE (reference sequence). The CDR3 sequence: CASSPIAGGYEQYF. In DNA, the CDR3 is TGTGCCAGCAGCCCGATAGCGGGAGGTTACGAGCAGTACTTC.